This T cell receptor beta chain was observed in a study of blood T cell repertoires in COVID-19. Overall study: Samples of COVID-19 (acute and convalescent) were obtained from the United States, Italy and Spain. In each case, the material was cDNA or gDNA derived from T cells, B-cell-depleted T cells, or PBMCs.

In the original workflow: It was from reference gene primer amplification that nucleated cell counts were estimated. TCRdb's table, derived via immunoSEQ multiplex PCR, lists solely in-frame clones and lacks some. V, J and clone size derive from that table, while D and trimming were established from the DNA sequence. The sample has fewer than 400,000 clones, around nine tenths seen once. Between the trimmed V and J ends, which lost 3 bases and 6 bases, there was a span of 24 bases. The CDR3 has 17 amino acids. Germline loops: CDR1 SNHLY, CDR2 FYNNEI. Input material: peripheral blood. The rearrangement joins TRBV2 to TRBJ2-7, with D possibly being TRBD2 (6 bases). The sequence derives from a human donor in a cohort sampled during active COVID-19. For the CDR3, the DNA is TGTGCCAGCAGTGACGGGCCTCGAGGAGGGTCATCGGGCGAGCAGTACTTC. Its translation is CASSDGPRGGSSGEQYF. The full variable domain, in which reference TRBV2 and TRBJ2-7 provide the parts outside the CDR3, is EPEVTQTPSHQVTQMGQEVILRCVPISNHLYFYWYRQILGQKVEFLVSFYNNEISEKSEIFDDQFSVERPDGSNFTLKIRSTKLEDSAMYFCASSDGPRGGSSGEQYFGPGTRLTVT.